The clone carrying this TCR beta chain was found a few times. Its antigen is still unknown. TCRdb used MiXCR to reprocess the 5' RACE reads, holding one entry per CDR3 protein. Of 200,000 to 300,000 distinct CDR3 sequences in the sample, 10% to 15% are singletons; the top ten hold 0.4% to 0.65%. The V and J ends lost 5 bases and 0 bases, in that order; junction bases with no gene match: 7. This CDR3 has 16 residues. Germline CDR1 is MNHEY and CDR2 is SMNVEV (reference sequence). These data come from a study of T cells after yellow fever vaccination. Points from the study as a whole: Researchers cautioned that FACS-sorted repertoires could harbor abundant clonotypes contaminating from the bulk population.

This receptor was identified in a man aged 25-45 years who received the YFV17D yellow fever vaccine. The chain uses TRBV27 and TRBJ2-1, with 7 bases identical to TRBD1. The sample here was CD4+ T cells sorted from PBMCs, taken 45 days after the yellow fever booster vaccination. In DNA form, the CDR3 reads TGTGCCAGCAGTCCCAGGGGGTACAGCTCCTACAATGAGCAGTTCTTC. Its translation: CASSPRGYSSYNEQFF.